Each of the 17 T cell receptor beta chains below was sequenced from the same sample in a study of blood T cells in healthy people across ages. It was with a sample-barcoded 5' primer and a J-beta primer mix that a second PCR of about 6 to 12 cycles was run. TCRdb reprocessed the 5' RACE reads with MiXCR, giving one entry per CDR3 protein. This sample has about 1,800,000 distinct CDR3 sequences, with roughly 27% found just once. Sequenced sample: blood. These receptor sequences come from a woman aged 30 to 39 in good health.

This clonotype was recorded a few times. The chain carries TRBV7-9 and TRBJ1-5, with 9 positions matching TRBD1. V lost 6 bases and J lost 6; bases outside the gene matches: 6. The CDR3 runs to 14 residues. Germline assignment: CDR1 SEHNR and CDR2 FQNEAQ (reference sequence). The DNA of the CDR3 is TGTGCCAGCAGTCAAGGGACAGGGCGTCAGCCCCAGCATTTT. As protein: CASSQGTGRQPQHF.

There are many counts of this clonotype. The V gene is TRBV7-2, the J gene TRBJ2-7; TRBD1 agrees at 8 bases. V lost 5 bases to trimming and J lost 2 bases; unmatched junction nucleotides: 8. Germline V gene data show CDR1 as SGHTA and CDR2 as FQGNSA. This CDR3 spans 15 amino acids. In nucleotides, the CDR3 is TGTGCCAGCAGCACCCGACAGGGGCCTACCTACGAGCAGTACTTC. It is translated as CASSTRQGPTYEQYF.

This clonotype was seen repeatedly, ten times or more. The rearrangement uses TRBV12-3 or TRBV12-4 and TRBJ2-1; 12 bases are shared with TRBD2. CDR3 length: 15 amino acids. J was trimmed by 5 bases and V by 6 bases; bases with no gene match: 5. The CDR3 sequence is CASSQLAGGNNEQFF. CDR3 DNA: TGTGCCAGCAGCCAACTAGCGGGAGGTAACAATGAGCAGTTCTTC.

This clonotype has more than one count but fewer than ten. A single base separates this from a much larger clone, so it may be a read error. This chain connects TRBV29-1 to TRBJ2-3; the D is unclear. Germline-derived CDR1 and CDR2 are SQVTM and ANQGSEA. The CDR3 has 13 amino acids. The ends were cut back, 1 base at V and 4 bases at J, with 9 bases in the middle. The CDR3 coding sequence is TGCAGCGTTGAAGCATCAGGCGCAGATACGCAGTATTTT. Translation: CSVEASGADTQYF.

J is TRBJ1-6 and V is TRBV29-1; no firm D call. The CDR3 runs 15 residues. The V gene lost 4 bases and the J gene lost 8 bases, with 18 bases spanning the gap. CDR1 and CDR2 (germline): SQVTM, ANQGSEA. CDR3 region: CSVVIPRGNDSPLHF. CDR3 bases: TGCAGCGTTGTAATCCCCCGGGGTAATGATTCACCCCTCCACTTT. Full variable domain (missing parts from reference TRBV29-1 and TRBJ1-6): SAVISQKPSRDICQRGTSLTIQCQVDSQVTMMFWYRQQPGQSLTLIATANQGSEATYESGFVIDKFPISRPNLTFSTLTVSNMSPEDSSIYLCSVVIPRGNDSPLHFGNGTRLTVT.

Regarding this clonotype: A much larger clone differs by one base, so this may be a read error. V usage is TRBV29-1 and J usage is TRBJ2-4; unclear D gene. The germline gives CDR1 SQVTM, CDR2 ANQGSEA. Trimming stripped 5 bases from V and 13 bases from J, with 21 bases between. There are 13 residues in the CDR3. CDR3 protein: CSVTPNPYNEQYF. The CDR3 DNA reads as TGCAGCGTTACCCCTAACCCTTACAATGAGCAGTACTTC.

Only a few counts were recorded for this clonotype. The V and J genes are TRBV11-2 and TRBJ1-2; D gene ambiguous. This CDR3 is built from 15 residues. Looked up from germline, CDR1 is SGHAT and CDR2 is FQNNGV. V lost 6 bases and J 4 bases, leaving 18 bases between the germline ends. The CDR3 DNA sequence: TGTGCCAGCAGTGGTTGGGAAGATATAGGCTATGGCTACACCTTC. It translates to CASSGWEDIGYGYTF. Filled out from reference TRBV11-2 and TRBJ1-2, the complete variable domain reads EAGVAQSPRYKIIEKRQSVAFWCNPISGHATLYWYQQILGQGPKLLIQFQNNGVVDDSQLPKDRFSAERLKGVDSTLKIQPAKLEDSAVYLCASSGWEDIGYGYTFGSGTRLTVV.

The rearrangement uses TRBV5-6 and TRBJ1-1, with D perhaps TRBD1 (5 bases). V lost 4 bases and J lost 0, with 19 bases in between. This CDR3 region has 17 residues. Germline lookup yields CDR1 SGHDT and CDR2 YYEEEE. This CDR3 is CASSAPGEMNMNTEAFF. The CDR3 bases are TGTGCCAGCAGCGCGCCGGGGGAAATGAACATGAACACTGAAGCTTTCTTT.

This clonotype was observed a few times. The CDR3 bases are TGTGCCAGCAGTGAGGACTTTGGACAGAGGAAGTACTTC. Residues: CASSEDFGQRKYF. The rearrangement links TRBV2 to TRBJ2-5; possibly TRBD1 for D (6 bases). V gave up 3 bases and J gave up 12 bases, with 17 bases separating them. This CDR3 region has 13 residues. Per the germline V gene, CDR1 is SNHLY and CDR2 is FYNNEI. Filled out from reference TRBV2 and TRBJ2-5, the complete variable domain reads EPEVTQTPSHQVTQMGQEVILRCVPISNHLYFYWYRQILGQKVEFLVSFYNNEISEKSEIFDDQFSVERPDGSNFTLKIRSTKLEDSAMYFCASSEDFGQRKYFGPGTRLLVL.

This chain connects TRBV19 to TRBJ2-2; D not resolved. Germline values: CDR1 LNHDA, CDR2 SQIVND (reference sequence). Trimming cost V 4 bases and J 2 bases, with 8 bases left between them. This CDR3 is built from 14 residues. CDR3 in DNA: TGTGCCAGTAGTACTGGGGAAAACACCGGGGAGCTGTTTTTT. It is translated as CASSTGENTGELFF.

The CDR3 spells CASRPGLAPYEQYF. DNA for the CDR3: TGTGCCAGCAGGCCGGGACTAGCTCCCTACGAGCAGTACTTC. The V gene is TRBV28, the J gene TRBJ2-7; the match to TRBD2 covers 9 bases. In germline, CDR1 is MDHEN, CDR2 SYDVKM. With V trimmed by 6 bases and J by 2 bases, 5 bases remained unmatched. The CDR3 has 14 residues.

Ten or more counts support this clonotype. The rearrangement joins TRBV12-3 or TRBV12-4 to TRBJ2-7; the D gene is possibly TRBD1 (5 bases). The V end lost 7 bases, the J end lost 4 bases, and 8 bases lay between the germline ends. This CDR3 has 11 amino acids. For the CDR3, the DNA is TGTGCCAGCAAGAGACAGTACGAGCAGTACTTC. The encoded protein is CASKRQYEQYF.

Worth noting for this clonotype: A read error is possible here, since a much larger clone lies one base away. This rearrangement joins TRBV11-2 to TRBJ2-1; D may be TRBD2 (6 bases). The CDR3 is 12 amino acids. The germline CDR1 and CDR2 sequences are SGHAT and FQNNGV. Trimming took 9 bases from V and 6 from J, leaving 12 bases between them. The CDR3 sequence is CASRRGCNEQFF. CDR3 bases: TGTGCCAGTCGGAGGGGTTGCAATGAGCAGTTCTTC.

The rearrangement joins TRBV20-1 to TRBJ1-2, with D possibly matching TRBD1 (5 bases). The CDR3 contains 13 residues. From germline, CDR1 is DFQATT and CDR2 SNEGSKA (reference sequence). V was pared by 0 bases and J by 13 bases, with 18 bases between. The CDR3 nucleotides read TGCAGTGCTAGAGATGAGGGGCCATATCGGGGCACCTTC. It specifies CSARDEGPYRGTF.

The J gene is TRBJ1-6, the V gene TRBV4-1; D uncertain. Germline values: CDR1 MGHRA, CDR2 YSYEKL. Trimming cost V 3 bases and J 9 bases, with 6 bases left between them. This CDR3 comprises 12 residues. CDR3 bases: TGCGCCAGCAGCCATCTAATTTCACCCCTCCACTTT. It specifies CASSHLISPLHF.

The chain carries TRBV28 and TRBJ1-5, with a possible D match to TRBD1 (6 bases). CDR3 size: 12 residues. CDR1 and CDR2 (germline): MDHEN, SYDVKM. Deletions cut 7 bases from V and 9 bases from J, with 13 bases between. CDR3 residues: CASKGVGRPQHF. The CDR3 nucleotides are TGTGCCAGCAAGGGGGTAGGGCGGCCCCAGCATTTT.

The V call is TRBV20-1, the J call TRBJ1-1; perhaps TRBD1 as D (5 bases). The germline V and J ends were trimmed by 1 base and 1 base, with 16 bases remaining between them. Germline V gene sequence: CDR1 DFQATT, CDR2 SNEGSKA (reference sequence). The CDR3 runs 16 residues. Here the CDR3 reads CSARGPGRMGNTEAFF. CDR3 nucleotides: TGCAGTGCTAGAGGCCCGGGACGCATGGGGAACACTGAAGCTTTCTTT.